This TCR beta chain was observed in a study of blood T cell repertoires in COVID-19. The wider study: There were acute and convalescent COVID-19 samples, and they came from the United States, Italy and Spain. The cDNA or gDNA used as material had been derived from T cells, B-cell-depleted T cells, or PBMCs.

In germline, CDR1 is SGHTS, CDR2 YDEGEE. The germline V and J ends were trimmed by 3 bases and 8 bases, with 18 bases remaining between them. The CDR3 is 15 amino acids. Sequenced by immunoSEQ multiplex PCR; TCRdb stores in-frame clones only, minus some. The repertoire holds more than 85,000 clones, with approximately 80% as singletons. The V and J genes are TRBV5-8 and TRBJ1-5; D is ambiguous. This TCR came from a man aged 55-75 years with acute or convalescent COVID-19. Sequencing input: peripheral blood. CDR3 in amino acids: CASSWGFRPEEPQHF. CDR3 DNA: TGTGCCAGCAGCTGGGGTTTCCGCCCGGAGGAGCCCCAGCATTTT.